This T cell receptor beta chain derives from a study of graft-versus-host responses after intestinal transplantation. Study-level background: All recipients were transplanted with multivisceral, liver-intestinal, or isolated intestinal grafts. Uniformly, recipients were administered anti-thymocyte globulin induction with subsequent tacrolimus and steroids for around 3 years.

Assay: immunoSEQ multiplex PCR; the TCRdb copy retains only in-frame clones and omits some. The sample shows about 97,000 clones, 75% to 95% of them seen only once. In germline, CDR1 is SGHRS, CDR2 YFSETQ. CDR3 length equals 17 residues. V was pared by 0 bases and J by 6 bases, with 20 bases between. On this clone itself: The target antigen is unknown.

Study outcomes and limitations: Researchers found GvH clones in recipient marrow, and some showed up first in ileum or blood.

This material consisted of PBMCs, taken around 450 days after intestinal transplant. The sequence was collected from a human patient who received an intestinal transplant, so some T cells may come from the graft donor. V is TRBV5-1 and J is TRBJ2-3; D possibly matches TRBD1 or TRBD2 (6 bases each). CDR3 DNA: TGCGCCAGCAGCTTGGCGACATTACCGGGGGCCCCGGATACGCAGTATTTT. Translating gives CASSLATLPGAPDTQYF. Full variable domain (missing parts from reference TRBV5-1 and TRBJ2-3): KAGVTQTPRYLIKTRGQQVTLSCSPISGHRSVSWYQQTPGQGLQFLFEYFSETQRNKGNFPGRFSGRQFSNSRSEMNVSTLELGDSALYLCASSLATLPGAPDTQYFGPGTRLTVL.